This T cell receptor (beta chain) is from a study of blood T cells in healthy people across ages. Study as a whole: Capture by template switching was about one barcoded beta molecule per two T cells.

About this clonotype itself: No antigen is known for it.

The CDR3 consists of 13 residues. CDR1 and CDR2 from the germline V gene are DFQATT and SNEGSKA (reference sequence). A J-beta primer mix and a sample-barcoded 5' primer were used in a second PCR of about 7 to 12 cycles. TCRdb recomputed calls from the 5' RACE reads with MiXCR, one row per CDR3 protein. The table records some 690,000 distinct CDR3 sequences, about a fifth of them present only once. Study findings and constraints: Because donor CMV status was unknown, expanded clonotype changes were possibly confounded. Older individuals had lower TCR beta diversity per million T cells (the decline was roughly linear). Strong correlation existed between TCR beta diversity and naive T cell percentage.

Sequencing was done on a sample of blood. The clonotype originates from a man in his 70s in good health. V gene TRBV20-1 combines with J gene TRBJ2-1; D is perhaps TRBD1 (6 bases). The J call may be incorrect, as the DNA end agrees better with TRBJ2-5. The CDR3 nucleotides are TGCAGTGCTAGAGATCCCCAGGGGAAGACCCAGTACTTC. As protein: CSARDPQGKTQYF.